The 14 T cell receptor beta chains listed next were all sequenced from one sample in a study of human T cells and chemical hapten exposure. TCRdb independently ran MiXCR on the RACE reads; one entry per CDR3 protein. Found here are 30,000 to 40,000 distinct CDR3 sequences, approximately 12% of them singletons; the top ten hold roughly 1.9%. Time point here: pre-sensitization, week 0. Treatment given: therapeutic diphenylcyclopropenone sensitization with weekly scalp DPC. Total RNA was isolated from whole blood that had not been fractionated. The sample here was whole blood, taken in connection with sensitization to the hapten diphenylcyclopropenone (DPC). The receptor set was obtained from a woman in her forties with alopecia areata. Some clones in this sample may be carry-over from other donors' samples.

For the CDR3, the DNA is TGTGCCAGCAGTTTATCCGAACAGGCGATACCCTACGAGCAGTACTTC. Protein: CASSLSEQAIPYEQYF. The rearrangement joins TRBV27 to TRBJ2-7, with D possibly matching TRBD1 (5 bases). V was shortened by 0 bases and J by 2 bases, with 14 bases between the two germline ends. The CDR3 contains 16 residues. The germline CDR1 and CDR2 sequences are MNHEY and SMNVEV (reference sequence).

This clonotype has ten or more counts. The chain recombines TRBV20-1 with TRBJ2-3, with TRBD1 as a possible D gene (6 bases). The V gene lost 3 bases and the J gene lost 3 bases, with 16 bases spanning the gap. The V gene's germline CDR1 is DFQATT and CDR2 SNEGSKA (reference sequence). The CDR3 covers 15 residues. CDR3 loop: CSASRRDIGTDTQYF. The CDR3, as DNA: TGCAGTGCTAGCAGACGGGACATTGGAACAGATACGCAGTATTTT.

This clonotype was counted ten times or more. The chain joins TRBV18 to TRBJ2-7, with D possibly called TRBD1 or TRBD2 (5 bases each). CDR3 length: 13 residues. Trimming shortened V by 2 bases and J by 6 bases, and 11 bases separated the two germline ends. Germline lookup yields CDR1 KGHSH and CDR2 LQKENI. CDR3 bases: TGTGCCAGCTCACCAGAGGGGAGAGGCGAGCAGTACTTC. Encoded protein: CASSPEGRGEQYF.

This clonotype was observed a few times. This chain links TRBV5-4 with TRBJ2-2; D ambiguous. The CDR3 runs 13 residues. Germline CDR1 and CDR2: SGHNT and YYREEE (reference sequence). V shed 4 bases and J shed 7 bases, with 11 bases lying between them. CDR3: CASSAPPDGELFF. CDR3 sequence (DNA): TGTGCCAGCAGCGCACCGCCCGACGGGGAGCTGTTTTTT. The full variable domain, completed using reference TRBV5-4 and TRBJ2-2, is ETGVTQSPTHLIKTRGQQVTLRCSSQSGHNTVSWYQQALGQGPQFIFQYYREEENGRGNFPPRFSGLQFPNYSSELNVNALELDDSALYLCASSAPPDGELFFGEGSRLTVL.

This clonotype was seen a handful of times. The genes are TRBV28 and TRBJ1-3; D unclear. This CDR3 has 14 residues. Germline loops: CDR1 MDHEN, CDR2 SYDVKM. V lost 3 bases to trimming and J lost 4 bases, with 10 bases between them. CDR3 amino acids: CASSFGGSGNTIYF. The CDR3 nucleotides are TGTGCCAGCAGTTTTGGCGGGTCCGGAAACACCATATATTTT.

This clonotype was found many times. CDR3 bases: TGCAGTGCTAGTCGACCGGGCACAGATACGCAGTATTTT. This codes for CSASRPGTDTQYF. The V call is TRBV20-1, the J call TRBJ2-3; D is uncertain. This CDR3 contains 13 residues. Trimming took off 3 bases at V and 1 base at J, with 8 bases between the two ends. Germline-derived CDR1 and CDR2 are DFQATT and SNEGSKA (reference sequence).

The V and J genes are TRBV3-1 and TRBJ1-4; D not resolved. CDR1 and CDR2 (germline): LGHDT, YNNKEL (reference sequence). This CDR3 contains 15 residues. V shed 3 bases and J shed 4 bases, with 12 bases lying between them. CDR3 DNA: TGTGCCAGCAGCCAGCCGGCCTCGAATAATGAAAAACTGTTTTTT. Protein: CASSQPASNNEKLFF.

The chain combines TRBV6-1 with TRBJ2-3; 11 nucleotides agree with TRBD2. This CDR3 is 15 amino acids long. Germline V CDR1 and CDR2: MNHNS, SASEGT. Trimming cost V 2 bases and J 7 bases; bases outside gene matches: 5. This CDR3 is CASSETSGRGNTQYF. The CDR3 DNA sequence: TGTGCCAGCAGTGAAACTAGCGGGAGAGGTAATACGCAGTATTTT.

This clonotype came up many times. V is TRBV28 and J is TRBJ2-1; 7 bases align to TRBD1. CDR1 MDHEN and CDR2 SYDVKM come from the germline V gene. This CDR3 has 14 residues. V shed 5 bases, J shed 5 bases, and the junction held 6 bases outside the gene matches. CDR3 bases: TGTGCCAGCAGTCCCCCAGGGACAGACAATGAGCAGTTCTTC. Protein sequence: CASSPPGTDNEQFF.

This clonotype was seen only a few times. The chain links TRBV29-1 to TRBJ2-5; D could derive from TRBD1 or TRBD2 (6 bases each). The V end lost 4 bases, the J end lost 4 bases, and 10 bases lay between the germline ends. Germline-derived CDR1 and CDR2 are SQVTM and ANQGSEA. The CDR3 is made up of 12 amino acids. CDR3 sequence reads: CSVGGGGETQYF. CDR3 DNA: TGCAGCGTTGGAGGAGGGGGAGAGACCCAGTACTTC.

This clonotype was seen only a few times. The CDR3 loop is CASSLSGQGPYEQYF. CDR3 bases: TGTGCCAGCAGCTTGAGTGGACAGGGCCCCTACGAGCAGTACTTC. This chain joins TRBV7-8 and TRBJ2-7, with 8 bases matching TRBD1. CDR1 is SGHVS and CDR2 is FQNEAQ in the germline V gene. With 3 bases clipped from V and 2 bases from J, the junction kept 6 bases outside the gene matches. The CDR3 totals 15 residues.

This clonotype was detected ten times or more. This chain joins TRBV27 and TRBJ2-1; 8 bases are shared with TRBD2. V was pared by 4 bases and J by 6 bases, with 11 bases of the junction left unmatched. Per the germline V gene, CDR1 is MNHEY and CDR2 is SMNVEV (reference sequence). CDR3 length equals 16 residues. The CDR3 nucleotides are TGTGCCAGCAGTTCCGCGGGACTAGTGGTGGGCAATGAGCAGTTCTTC. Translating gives CASSSAGLVVGNEQFF.

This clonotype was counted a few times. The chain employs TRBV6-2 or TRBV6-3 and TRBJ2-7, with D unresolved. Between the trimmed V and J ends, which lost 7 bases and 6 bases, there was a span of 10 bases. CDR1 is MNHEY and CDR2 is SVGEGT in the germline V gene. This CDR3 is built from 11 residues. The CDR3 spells CASTDRVEQYF. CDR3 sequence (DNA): TGTGCCAGCACCGACCGAGTCGAGCAGTACTTC.

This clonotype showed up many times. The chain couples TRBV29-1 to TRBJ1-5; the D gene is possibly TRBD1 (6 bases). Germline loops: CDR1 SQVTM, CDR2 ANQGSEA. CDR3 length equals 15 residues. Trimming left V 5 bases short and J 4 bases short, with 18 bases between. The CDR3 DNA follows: TGCAGCGTTTCCAGTCCCGGGACACCTAATCAGCCCCAGCATTTT. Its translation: CSVSSPGTPNQPQHF. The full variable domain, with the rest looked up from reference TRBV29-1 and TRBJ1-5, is SAVISQKPSRDICQRGTSLTIQCQVDSQVTMMFWYRQQPGQSLTLIATANQGSEATYESGFVIDKFPISRPNLTFSTLTVSNMSPEDSSIYLCSVSSPGTPNQPQHFGDGTRLSIL.